This T cell receptor (beta chain) was documented in a study of blood T cell repertoires in COVID-19. For the study at large: Nucleic acid was either cDNA or gDNA, and it came from T cells, B-cell-depleted T cells, or PBMCs.

Source study methods: Reference gene primer amplification in the assay estimated nucleated cell counts. Only in-frame clones appear in the TCRdb table, and some are missing; sequencing was by immunoSEQ multiplex PCR. The V and J calls and clone size were taken over from that table, and D and trimming were inferred from the DNA. The sample lists about 220,000 clones; roughly nine tenths were seen once. The V gene's germline CDR1 is SGHVS and CDR2 FQNEAQ. V lost 5 bases to trimming and J lost 4 bases, with 15 bases between them. This CDR3 spans 14 amino acids. The material sequenced was peripheral blood. The V gene is TRBV7-8, the J gene TRBJ2-7; D may be TRBD1 (6 bases). The source is a woman in her forties or fifties with COVID-19, enrolled during active disease. CDR3 DNA: TGTGCCAGCAGCCAAACCCGACAGGCGTACGAGCAGTACTTC. Encoded protein: CASSQTRQAYEQYF.